This TCR beta chain is drawn from a study of identical twins. The CDR3 contains 16 residues. Trimming took 4 bases from V and 1 from J, leaving 16 bases between them. Germline-derived CDR1 and CDR2 are MDHEN and SYDVKM. TCRdb independently ran MiXCR on the 5' RACE reads; one entry per CDR3 protein. The top ten clones hold more than 10% of a sample with 100,000 or so distinct CDR3 sequences, under 7% of them seen once. The gene calls are TRBV28 and TRBJ2-5; D uncertain. The sample consisted of memory T cells sorted from blood. This TCR was recovered from a woman aged 45-65 years in good health. This chain's CDR3 is CASSSRGRNSQETQYF. The CDR3 bases are TGTGCCAGCAGTTCTCGCGGACGCAACTCCCAAGAGACCCAGTACTTC.